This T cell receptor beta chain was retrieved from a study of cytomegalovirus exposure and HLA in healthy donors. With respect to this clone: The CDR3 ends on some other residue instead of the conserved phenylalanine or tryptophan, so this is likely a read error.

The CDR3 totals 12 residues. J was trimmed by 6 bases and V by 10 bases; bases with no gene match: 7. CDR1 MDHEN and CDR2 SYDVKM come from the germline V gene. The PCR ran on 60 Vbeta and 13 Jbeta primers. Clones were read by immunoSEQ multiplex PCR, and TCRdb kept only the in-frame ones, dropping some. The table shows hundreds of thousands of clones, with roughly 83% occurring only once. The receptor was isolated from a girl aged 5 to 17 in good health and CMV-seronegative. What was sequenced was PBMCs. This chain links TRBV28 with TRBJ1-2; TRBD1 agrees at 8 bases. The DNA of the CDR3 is TGTGCCAACCACCGACAGGGGAATGGCTACACCCTC. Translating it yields CANHRQGNGYTL.